The sequence of this TCR beta chain was determined in a study of CD8+ T cells in alopecia areata. Study observations and caveats: Scalp samples also yield sequences from resident alphabeta T cells of normal skin. Researchers reported that TCR sharing among patients proved less clear than in mice, possibly HLA-linked.

A word on this clone: Its antigen is still unknown.

Alopecia areata patients gave lesional scalp punch biopsies and peripheral blood samples. It was from PBMCs that CD4+ and CD8+ T cells were sorted. Germline V CDR1 and CDR2: SGHRS, YFSETQ. This CDR3 region has 14 residues. Trimming cost V 0 bases and J 1 base, with 6 bases left between them. The authors extracted RNA and reverse transcribed it into cDNA as the sequencing template. Sequencing used immunoSEQ multiplex PCR; TCRdb keeps in-frame clones, though not all of them. The table has hundreds of thousands of clones, 50% to 60% seen once. This sequence joins TRBV5-1 and TRBJ2-3; no clear D gene. The receptor comes from a human donor with alopecia areata. The specimen was CD4+ T cells sorted from blood, collected at week 0. CDR3 sequence reads: CASSLGARTDTQYF. CDR3 sequence (DNA): TGCGCCAGCAGCTTGGGTGCGCGCACAGATACGCAGTATTTT.